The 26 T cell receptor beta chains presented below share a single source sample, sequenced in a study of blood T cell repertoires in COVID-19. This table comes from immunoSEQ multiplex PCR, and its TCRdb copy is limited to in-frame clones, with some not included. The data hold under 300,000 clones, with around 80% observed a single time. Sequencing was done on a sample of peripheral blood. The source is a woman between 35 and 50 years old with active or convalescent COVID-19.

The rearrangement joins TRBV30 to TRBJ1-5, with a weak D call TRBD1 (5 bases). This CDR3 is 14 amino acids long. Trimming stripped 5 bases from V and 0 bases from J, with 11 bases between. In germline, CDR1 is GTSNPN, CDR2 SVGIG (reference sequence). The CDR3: CAWGRQTSNQPQHF. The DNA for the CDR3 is TGTGCCTGGGGCCGACAGACTAGCAATCAGCCCCAGCATTTT.

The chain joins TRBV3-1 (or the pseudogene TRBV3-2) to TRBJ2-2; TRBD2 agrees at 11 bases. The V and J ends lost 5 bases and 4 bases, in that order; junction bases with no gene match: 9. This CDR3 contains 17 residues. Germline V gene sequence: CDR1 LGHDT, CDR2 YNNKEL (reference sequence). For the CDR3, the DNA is TGTGCCAGCAGCACCTTCCTAGCGGGGGGCAGCACCGGGGAGCTGTTTTTT. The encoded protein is CASSTFLAGGSTGELFF.

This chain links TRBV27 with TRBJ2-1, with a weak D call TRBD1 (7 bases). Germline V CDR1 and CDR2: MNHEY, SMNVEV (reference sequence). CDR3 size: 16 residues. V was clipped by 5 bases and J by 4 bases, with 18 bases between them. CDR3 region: CASSLETGTGYNEQFF. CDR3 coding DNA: TGTGCCAGCAGTCTAGAGACAGGGACTGGGTACAATGAGCAGTTCTTC.

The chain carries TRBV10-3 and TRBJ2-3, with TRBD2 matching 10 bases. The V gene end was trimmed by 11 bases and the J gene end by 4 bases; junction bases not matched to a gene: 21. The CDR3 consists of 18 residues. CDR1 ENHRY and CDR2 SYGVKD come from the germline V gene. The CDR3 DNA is TGTGCCGCGGCTAGGACAGGGATGCAAGCGGGGGGGGCAGATACGCAGTATTTT. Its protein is CAAARTGMQAGGADTQYF.

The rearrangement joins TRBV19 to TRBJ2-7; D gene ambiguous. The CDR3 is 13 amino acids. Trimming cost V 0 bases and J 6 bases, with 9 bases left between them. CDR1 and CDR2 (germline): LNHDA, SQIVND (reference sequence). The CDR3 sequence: CASSIDVSVEQYF. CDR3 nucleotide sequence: TGTGCCAGTAGTATAGATGTTTCCGTCGAGCAGTACTTC.

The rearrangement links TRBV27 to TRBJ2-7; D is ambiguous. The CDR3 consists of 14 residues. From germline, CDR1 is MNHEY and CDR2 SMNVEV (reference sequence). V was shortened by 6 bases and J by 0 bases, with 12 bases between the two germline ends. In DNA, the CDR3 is TGTGCCAGCAGAGGTGACACAAGCTCCTACGAGCAGTACTTC. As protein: CASRGDTSSYEQYF.

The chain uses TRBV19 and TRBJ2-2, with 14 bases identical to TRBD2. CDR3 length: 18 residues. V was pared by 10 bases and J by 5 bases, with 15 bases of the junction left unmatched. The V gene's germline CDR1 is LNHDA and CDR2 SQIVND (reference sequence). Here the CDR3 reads CATRRGLAGGLETGELFF. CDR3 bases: TGTGCCACACGGAGAGGACTAGCGGGGGGCCTCGAGACCGGGGAGCTGTTTTTT.

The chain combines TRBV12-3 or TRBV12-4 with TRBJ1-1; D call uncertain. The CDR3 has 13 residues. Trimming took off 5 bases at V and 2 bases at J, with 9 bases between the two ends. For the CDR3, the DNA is TGTGCCAGCAGTCTTCTTATCAACACTGAAGCTTTCTTT. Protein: CASSLLINTEAFF.

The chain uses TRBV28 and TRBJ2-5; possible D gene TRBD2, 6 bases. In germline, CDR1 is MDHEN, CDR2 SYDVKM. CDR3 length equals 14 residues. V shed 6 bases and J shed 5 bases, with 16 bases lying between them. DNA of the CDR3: TGTGCCAGCAGCCCTCCCGGTGGGAGGGAGACCCAGTACTTC. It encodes CASSPPGGRETQYF.

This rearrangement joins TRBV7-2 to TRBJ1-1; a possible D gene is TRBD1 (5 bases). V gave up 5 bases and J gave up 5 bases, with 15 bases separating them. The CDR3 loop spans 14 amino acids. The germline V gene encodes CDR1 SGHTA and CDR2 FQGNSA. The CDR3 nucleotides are TGTGCCAGCAGCCCCTCCGCAGGGTGGACTGAAGCTTTCTTT. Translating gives CASSPSAGWTEAFF. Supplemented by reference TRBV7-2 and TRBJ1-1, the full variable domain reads GAGVSQSPSNKVTEKGKDVELRCDPISGHTALYWYRQSLGQGLEFLIYFQGNSAPDKSGLPSDRFSAERTGGSVSTLTIQRTQQEDSAVYLCASSPSAGWTEAFFGQGTRLTVV.

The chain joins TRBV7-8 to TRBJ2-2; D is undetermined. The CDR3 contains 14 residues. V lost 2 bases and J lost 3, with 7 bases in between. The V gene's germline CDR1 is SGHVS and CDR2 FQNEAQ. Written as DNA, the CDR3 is TGTGCCAGCAGCTTATTCCGGGACACCGGGGAGCTGTTTTTT. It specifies CASSLFRDTGELFF.

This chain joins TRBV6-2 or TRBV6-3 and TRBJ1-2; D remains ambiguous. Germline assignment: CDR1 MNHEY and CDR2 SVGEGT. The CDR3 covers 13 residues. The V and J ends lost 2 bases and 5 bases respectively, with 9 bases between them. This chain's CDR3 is CASSYGPQYGYTF. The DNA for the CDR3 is TGTGCCAGCAGTTACGGGCCCCAATATGGCTACACCTTC.

This CDR3 reads CASRASSGASSYNEQFF. CDR3 in DNA: TGTGCCAGTAGAGCTTCTAGCGGGGCCAGCTCCTACAATGAGCAGTTCTTC. The chain couples TRBV19 to TRBJ2-1, with 9 bases matching TRBD2. The germline V gene has CDR1 LNHDA and CDR2 SQIVND (reference sequence). The V and J ends lost 6 bases and 0 bases, in that order; junction bases with no gene match: 9. CDR3 size: 17 residues.

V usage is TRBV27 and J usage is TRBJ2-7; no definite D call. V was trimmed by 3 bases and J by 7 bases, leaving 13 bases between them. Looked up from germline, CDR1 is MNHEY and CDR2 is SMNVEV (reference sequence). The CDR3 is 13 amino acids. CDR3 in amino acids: CASSFNPNREQYF. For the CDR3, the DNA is TGTGCCAGCAGTTTTAACCCCAACCGGGAGCAGTACTTC.

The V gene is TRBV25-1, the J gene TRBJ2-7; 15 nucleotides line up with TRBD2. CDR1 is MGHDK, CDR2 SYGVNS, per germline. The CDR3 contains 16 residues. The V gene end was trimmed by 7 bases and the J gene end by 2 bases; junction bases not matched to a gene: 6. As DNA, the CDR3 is TGTGCCAGCACTCCCGGACTAGCGGGGGGGGCCTACGAGCAGTACGTC. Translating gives CASTPGLAGGAYEQYV.

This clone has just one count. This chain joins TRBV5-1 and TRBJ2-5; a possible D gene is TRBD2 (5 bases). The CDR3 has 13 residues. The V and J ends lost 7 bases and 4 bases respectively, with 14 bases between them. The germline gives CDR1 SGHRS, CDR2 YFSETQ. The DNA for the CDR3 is TGCGCCAGCGTTCCGGACTCACGAGAGACCCAGTACTTC. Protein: CASVPDSRETQYF.

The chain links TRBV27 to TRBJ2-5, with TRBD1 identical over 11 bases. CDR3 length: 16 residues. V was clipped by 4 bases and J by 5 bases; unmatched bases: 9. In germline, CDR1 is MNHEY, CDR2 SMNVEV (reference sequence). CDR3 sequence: CASSSWTGGHVETQYF. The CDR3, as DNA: TGTGCCAGCAGTTCTTGGACAGGGGGCCATGTCGAGACCCAGTACTTC.

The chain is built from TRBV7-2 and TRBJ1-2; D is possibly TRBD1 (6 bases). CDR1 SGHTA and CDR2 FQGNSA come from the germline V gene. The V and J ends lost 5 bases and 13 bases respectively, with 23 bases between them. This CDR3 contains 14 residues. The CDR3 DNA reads TGTGCCAGCAGCCCGCCCGGGACAACCAAGGGATCCACCTTC. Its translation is CASSPPGTTKGSTF.

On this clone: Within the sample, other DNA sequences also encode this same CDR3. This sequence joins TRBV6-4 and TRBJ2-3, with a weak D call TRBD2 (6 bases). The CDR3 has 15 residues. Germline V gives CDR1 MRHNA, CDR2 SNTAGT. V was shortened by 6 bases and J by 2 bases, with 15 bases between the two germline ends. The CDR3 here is CASSAGDFYTDTQYF. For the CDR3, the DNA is TGTGCCAGCAGCGCTGGGGACTTCTACACAGATACGCAGTATTTT.

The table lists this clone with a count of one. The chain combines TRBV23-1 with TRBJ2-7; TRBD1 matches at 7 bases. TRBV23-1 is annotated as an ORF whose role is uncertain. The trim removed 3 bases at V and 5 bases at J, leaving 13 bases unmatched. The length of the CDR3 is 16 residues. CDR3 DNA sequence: TGCGCCAGCAGTCAGTGCAAAGCAGGGGGTGCGAACGAGCAGTACGTC. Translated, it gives CASSQCKAGGANEQYV.

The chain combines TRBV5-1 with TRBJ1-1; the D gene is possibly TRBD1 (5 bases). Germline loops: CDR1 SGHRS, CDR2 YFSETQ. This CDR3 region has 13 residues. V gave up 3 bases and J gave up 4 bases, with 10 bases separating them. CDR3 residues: CASSSREATEAFF. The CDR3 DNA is TGCGCCAGCAGCTCCAGGGAGGCCACTGAAGCTTTCTTT.

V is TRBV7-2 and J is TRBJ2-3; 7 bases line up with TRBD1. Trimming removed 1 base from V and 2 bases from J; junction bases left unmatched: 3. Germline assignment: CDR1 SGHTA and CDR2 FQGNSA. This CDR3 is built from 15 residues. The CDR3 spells CASSLDGQVTDTQYF. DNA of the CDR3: TGTGCCAGCAGCTTAGATGGACAGGTCACAGATACGCAGTATTTT. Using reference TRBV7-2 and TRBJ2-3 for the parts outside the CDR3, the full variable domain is GAGVSQSPSNKVTEKGKDVELRCDPISGHTALYWYRQSLGQGLEFLIYFQGNSAPDKSGLPSDRFSAERTGGSVSTLTIQRTQQEDSAVYLCASSLDGQVTDTQYFGPGTRLTVL.

The CDR3 reads CAWKPPDRIGVYGYTF. CDR3 bases: TGTGCCTGGAAACCACCAGACAGGATAGGGGTTTATGGCTACACCTTC. The V gene is TRBV30, the J gene TRBJ1-2, with D tentatively TRBD1 (6 bases). Trimming took off 4 bases at V and 5 bases at J, with 23 bases between the two ends. CDR1 and CDR2 from the germline V gene are GTSNPN and SVGIG (reference sequence). CDR3 length: 16 amino acids. Filled out from reference TRBV30 and TRBJ1-2, the complete variable domain reads SQTIHQWPATLVQPVGSPLSLECTVEGTSNPNLYWYRQAAGRGLQLLFYSVGIGQISSEVPQNLSASRPQDRQFILSSKKLLLSDSGFYLCAWKPPDRIGVYGYTFGSGTRLTVV.

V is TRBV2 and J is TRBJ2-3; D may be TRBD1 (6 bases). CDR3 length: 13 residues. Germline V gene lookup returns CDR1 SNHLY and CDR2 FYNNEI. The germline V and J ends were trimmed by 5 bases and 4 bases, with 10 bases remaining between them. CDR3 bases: TGTGCCAGCAGTCAGCAGGGGCCAGATACGCAGTATTTT. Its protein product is CASSQQGPDTQYF.

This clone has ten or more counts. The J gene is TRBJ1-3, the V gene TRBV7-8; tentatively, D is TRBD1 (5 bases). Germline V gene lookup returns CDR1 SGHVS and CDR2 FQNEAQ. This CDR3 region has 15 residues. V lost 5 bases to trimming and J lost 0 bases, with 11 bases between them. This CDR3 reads CASSPGGGSGNTIYF. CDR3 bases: TGTGCCAGCAGCCCCGGGGGGGGCTCTGGAAACACCATATATTTT.

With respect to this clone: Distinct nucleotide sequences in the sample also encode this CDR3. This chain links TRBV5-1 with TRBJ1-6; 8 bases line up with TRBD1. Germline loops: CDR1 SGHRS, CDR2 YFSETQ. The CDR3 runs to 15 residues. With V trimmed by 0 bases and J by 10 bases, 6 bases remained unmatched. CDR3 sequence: CASSLAGQGRSPLHF. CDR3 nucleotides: TGCGCCAGCAGCTTGGCCGGACAGGGACGATCACCCCTCCACTTT.